This T cell receptor beta chain was retrieved from a study of shared clonotypes between healthy human individuals (dated by TCRdb to about 2020). Context from the whole study: The cohort included three men and a couple of women between 18 and 49 years of age. Per donor, three plates each were used for CD4 naive and CD4 memory, two for CD8 naive, and one for CD8 memory. To estimate repertoire size and how much clonotype sharing occurs between individuals, the study deeply sequenced the blood TCR repertoires of five healthy adults. To increase sequencing depth and limit assay-specific biases, different laboratories used diverse techniques to prepare libraries and sequence TCR repertoires. Per donor, leukapheresis produced somewhere between about 0.8 and 9.5 billion PBMCs.

Using the deep immunoSEQ assay, TCR CDR3 regions were amplified from genomic DNA by multiplex PCR. Extracted genomic DNA from each cell subset was spread evenly across all wells of several immunoSEQ 96-well plates, with each plate serving as a replicate. For sorted subsets, approximately 190 ng genomic DNA, equal to tens of thousands of T cell genomes, was loaded into each replicate PCR. The purified libraries were quantified using a Qubit 3.0 fluorometer, sized with a Bioanalyzer 2100, and then quantified again using the KAPA Library Quantification kit. Each immunoSEQ 96-well plate was sequenced on its own single-read 150-cycle Illumina NextSeq 550 flow cell. Under the source paper's analysis protocol: The immunoSEQ output contained only junctional sequences without quality scores, so filtering could not match that applied to full-length reads. Sequences were annotated with PyIR, a Python wrapper for IgBLAST v1.9, using IMGT germline references to assign V/J genes and CDR3. Any read was removed if the V/J assignment was weak (E-value above 1e-6), the CDR3 was missing, or the read contained stop codons, out-of-frame junctions, or ambiguous translated residues. A V3J clonotype was defined by an identical inferred V gene, J gene, and CDR3 amino acid sequence. Percentage overlap between repertoires was computed as shared unique clonotypes divided by the size of the smaller repertoire. RTK rarefaction, the Chao1 estimator, and Recon v2.1 estimates of unobserved clonotypes were used to assess repertoire richness. OLGA was used to compute generation probabilities for all TCRbeta clonotypes that the gDNA method yielded from a handful of donors. Entries here come from immuneACCESS through TCRdb and include only in-frame sequences with V and J called. Some clones fail to appear in such tables; in the studies checked, an unresolved V gene covers under half of the shortfall, and the cause of the remainder is unknown. From that table come the V and J calls and clone size; the DNA was used to work out D and trimming. The sample yields some 1 million clones; approximately 68% were counted once. The ten largest clones take up around 1.5% of the sample.

Points on this clone: The antigen it binds to is not known. It has no much larger one-base neighbor in the sample; base qualities were not kept.

The donors were healthy, HIV-negative adults who had no recently reported acute infections or vaccinations. All donors were Caucasian adults living in Nashville, Tennessee, USA. CD4+ T cells were enriched through magnetic negative selection, after which naive cells were positively selected on CD45RA and the remaining negative fraction served as the memory subset. After blood collection by leukapheresis, PBMCs were isolated using Ficoll-Histopaque density gradient centrifugation and then cryopreserved in the vapor phase of liquid nitrogen. Analytical flow cytometry was used to check the purity and quantity of each magnetically sorted T cell population. Each sorted fraction had its genomic DNA isolated and then quantified by UV absorbance on a Nanodrop 2000c. Broad study findings and their caveats: Sampling was restricted to blood, and TCR repertoires in tissue are likely to differ from TCR repertoires in blood. Pairwise subsampling indicated that sequencing depth was expected to affect the degree of clonotype sharing among donors. When a few donors were compared, the shared fraction of clonotypes was around 5% for naive CD4, 3.5% for naive CD8, roughly 2.5% for memory CD4, and 0.35% to 0.5% for memory CD8. The small number of donors limited the genetic and exposure-history diversity represented. Clonotypes shared by all four sorted-subset donors showed higher generation probabilities than non-shared clonotypes. Naive subsets generally had larger estimated clonotype richness than memory subsets. Incomplete sequencing was indicated by rarefaction of sorted-subset datasets, despite the large sequencing depth.

In the germline V gene, CDR1 corresponds to MRHNA and CDR2 to SNTAGT. The CDR3 has 17 amino acids, counting the end cysteine and phenylalanine. The entry retains the CDR3 DNA only, 51 bases that are in frame from base 1. V drops 6 bases and J drops 0 bases, leaving 18 bases in between. Specimen: memory CD4+ T cells sorted from blood. The cell subset or site label, read with the paper, signifies: CD45RA-negative fraction. This sequence was found in a man in his late teens or twenties in good health. The chain is assembled from TRBV6-4 and TRBJ2-4; the D gene is unclear. The nucleotide sequence reads TGTGCCAGCAGCGCCGTTGGACCCCCCGTAGCCAAAAACATTCAGTACTTC. Its translation is CASSAVGPPVAKNIQYF.